This passage covers 9 T cell receptor beta chains from one sample sequenced in a study of graft-versus-host responses after intestinal transplantation. What these receptors recognize is not known. The assay was immunoSEQ multiplex PCR, and TCRdb's table has in-frame clones only and misses some. Of about 50,000 clones in the sample, over 90% were seen once. This sample comprised unstimulated CD4+ T cells sorted from spleen or lymph node cells, obtained before transplant. All receptors derive from a human donor who was the organ donor for an intestinal transplant.

This chain joins TRBV4-1 and TRBJ1-6; possibly TRBD1 for D (6 bases). The CDR3 contains 17 residues. The V gene's germline CDR1 is MGHRA and CDR2 YSYEKL. The V and J ends lost 1 base and 7 bases respectively, with 17 bases between them. CDR3 coding DNA: TGCGCCAGCAGCCAAGTAGTGCCAGGGGCTGCCAATTCACCCCTCCACTTT. Amino acids: CASSQVVPGAANSPLHF.

The rearrangement links TRBV20-1 to TRBJ2-7; no clear D. The CDR3 length is 10 residues. V lost 2 bases, J lost 6 bases, and 5 bases lay in between. Germline V lookup: CDR1 DFQATT, CDR2 SNEGSKA (reference sequence). As DNA, the CDR3 is TGCAGTGCTAGACTTCGCGAGCAGTACTTC. Encoded protein: CSARLREQYF.

This clone occurred once. One junction end disagrees with the germline gene, perhaps due to a read error. The genes are TRBV28 and TRBJ2-7; no clear D gene. Germline CDR1 reads MDHEN; CDR2 reads SYDVKM. This CDR3 spans 11 amino acids. The CDR3 reads CASSFEWRKDF. CDR3 bases: TGTGCCAGCAGTTTCGAGTGGCGTAAGGACTTC. Together with reference TRBV28 and TRBJ2-7, the CDR3 gives the full variable domain: DVKVTQSSRYLVKRTGEKVFLECVQDMDHENMFWYRQDPGLGLRLIYFSYDVKMKEKGDIPEGYSVSREKKERFSLILESASTNQTSMYLCASSFEWRKDFGPGTRLTVT.

The sample holds one count of this clone. V is TRBV7-3 and J is TRBJ2-3; TRBD2 matches at 11 bases. This CDR3 region has 17 residues. Germline loops: CDR1 SGHTA, CDR2 FQGTGA. The junction had 6 bases not matched to a gene; V was cut back by 1 base and J by 3 bases. The CDR3 DNA reads TGTGCCAGCAGCTTAAGGGCTAGCGGGAGGCGGACAGATACGCAGTATTTT. This codes for CASSLRASGRRTDTQYF. The variable domain in full, with the rest retrieved from reference TRBV7-3 and TRBJ2-3, is GAGVSQTPSNKVTEKGKYVELRCDPISGHTALYWYRQSLGQGPEFLIYFQGTGAADDSGLPNDRFFAVRPEGSVSTLKIQRTERGDSAVYLCASSLRASGRRTDTQYFGPGTRLTVL.

The chain has TRBV6-1 and TRBJ2-1; D not certain. In germline, CDR1 is MNHNS, CDR2 SASEGT. The CDR3 has 11 amino acids. With 5 bases removed from V and 8 bases from J, the gap between germline ends came to 7 bases. DNA for the CDR3: TGTGCCAGCAGTTCTGTAGATGAGCAGTTCTTC. Protein: CASSSVDEQFF.

The gene calls are TRBV7-8 and TRBJ1-5; unclear D gene. The V gene's germline CDR1 is SGHVS and CDR2 FQNEAQ. CDR3 length: 13 residues. V shed 2 bases and J shed 4 bases, with 6 bases lying between them. The CDR3 loop reads CASSLRENQPQHF. The CDR3 DNA follows: TGTGCCAGCAGCTTAAGGGAAAATCAGCCCCAGCATTTT. The variable domain in full, completed from reference TRBV7-8 and TRBJ1-5, reads GAGVSQSPRYKVAKRGQDVALRCDPISGHVSLFWYQQALGQGPEFLTYFQNEAQLDKSGLPSDRFFAERPEGSVSTLKIQRTQQEDSAVYLCASSLRENQPQHFGDGTRLSIL.

The chain recombines TRBV29-1 with TRBJ2-3, with TRBD1 matching over 8 bases. The V gene's germline CDR1 is SQVTM and CDR2 ANQGSEA. V was clipped by 4 bases and J by 1 base; unmatched bases: 13. CDR3 length: 17 amino acids. The CDR3 here is CSVAGRVRGQGTDTQYF. The DNA for the CDR3 is TGCAGCGTTGCCGGAAGGGTAAGGGGACAGGGCACAGATACGCAGTATTTT.

V usage is TRBV11-1 and J usage is TRBJ2-1; 8 bases line up with TRBD2. Per germline, CDR1 SGHAT and CDR2 FQDESV (reference sequence). The CDR3 extends over 15 amino acids. V shed 5 bases and J 1 base; nucleotides not matched to a gene: 4. CDR3 loop: CASSASGRSYNEQFF. For the CDR3, the DNA is TGTGCCAGCAGCGCTAGCGGGCGATCCTACAATGAGCAGTTCTTC.

V and J are TRBV11-2 and TRBJ2-7, with D possibly matching TRBD2 (6 bases). Trimming took 3 bases from V and 2 from J, leaving 11 bases between them. The germline V gene has CDR1 SGHAT and CDR2 FQNNGV. The CDR3 sequence is 14 residues long. The chain's CDR3 is CASSLVSGAYEQYF. CDR3 nucleotide sequence: TGTGCCAGCAGCTTGGTTAGCGGAGCCTACGAGCAGTACTTC.